The sequence of this T cell receptor (beta chain) was determined in a study of neoadjuvant nivolumab and ipilimumab in lung cancer. Across the whole study: Nivolumab 3 mg/kg was given days 1, 15 and 29, plus ipilimumab 1 mg/kg day 1 in combination. Points from the study as a whole: Compared with tumor-adjacent uninvolved lung, resected tumors showed greater richness and clonality. Blood richness before therapy tracked richness in tumors resected after neoadjuvant therapy. TCR clonality did not significantly correlate with pathologic tumor regression.

Measured with immunoSEQ multiplex PCR; TCRdb has only the in-frame clones, and not every one. The data contain 15,000 to 20,000 clones, about 72% of them seen just once; the ten biggest clones take up 7.5% to 9.5%. In the case of this clone: Its antigen is still unknown.

This TCR came from an adult with non-small cell lung cancer. This specimen was tumor tissue, taken after neoadjuvant nivolumab, alone or with ipilimumab, at or shortly before surgery.

CDR3 protein: CAITARGMPTNEKLFF. CDR3 DNA sequence: TGTGCCATCACGGCCAGGGGGATGCCAACTAATGAAAAACTGTTTTTT. The rearrangement links TRBV10-3 to TRBJ1-4; 7 bases agree with TRBD1. Per the germline V gene, CDR1 is ENHRY and CDR2 is SYGVKD. Germline trimming cut 7 bases from V and 0 bases from J; bases unmatched to any gene: 8. The CDR3 is made up of 16 amino acids.